The text below deals with one TCR beta chain. The antigen remains unidentified. After 5'RACE with constant-segment primers, TCR alpha and TCR beta cDNA libraries carrying sample barcodes and UMIs were obtained. TCRdb reprocessed the 5' RACE reads with MiXCR, giving one entry per CDR3 protein. The sample lists about 270,000 distinct CDR3 sequences, 18% occurring once. The sample originates from a study of T-cell memory formation after mild COVID-19. Study information: Among the donors, TCR clusters were largely specific to each donor.

Whole-study results and caveats: Unconfirmed was the SARS-CoV-2 specificity of second-wave clones that peaked on day 37. Largely, contracting CD4+ clones fell within CM and EM, and contracting CD8+ clones within EMRA.

Germline V gives CDR1 LGHDT, CDR2 YNNKEL (reference sequence). This CDR3 region has 14 residues. V was trimmed by 2 bases and J by 3 bases, leaving 11 bases between them. This receptor was identified in a man younger than 35 who had mild COVID-19 (a few samples of this study predate the infection). Cell type and time point are not known. Material: PBMCs or a T cell subset sorted from them (not recorded which). The chain is built from TRBV3-1 and TRBJ2-7; D gene uncertain. CDR3 nucleotides: TGTGCCAGCAGCCAAAATCGTGGGGTCTACGAGCAGTACTTC. This codes for CASSQNRGVYEQYF.